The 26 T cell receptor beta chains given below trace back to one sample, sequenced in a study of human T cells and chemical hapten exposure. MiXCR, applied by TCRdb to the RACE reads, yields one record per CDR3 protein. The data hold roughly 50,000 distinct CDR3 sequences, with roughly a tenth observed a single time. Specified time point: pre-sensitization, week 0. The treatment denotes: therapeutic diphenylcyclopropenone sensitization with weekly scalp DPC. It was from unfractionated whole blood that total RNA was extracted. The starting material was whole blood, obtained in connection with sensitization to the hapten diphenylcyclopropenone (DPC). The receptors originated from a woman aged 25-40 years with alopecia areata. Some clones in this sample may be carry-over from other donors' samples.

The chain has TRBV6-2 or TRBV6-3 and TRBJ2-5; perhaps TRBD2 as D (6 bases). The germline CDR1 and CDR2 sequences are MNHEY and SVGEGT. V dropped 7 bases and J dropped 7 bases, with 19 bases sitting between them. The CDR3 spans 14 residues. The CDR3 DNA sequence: TGTGCCAGCACCCCACTGCGGGGCGGAGCGACCCAGTACTTC. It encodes CASTPLRGGATQYF.

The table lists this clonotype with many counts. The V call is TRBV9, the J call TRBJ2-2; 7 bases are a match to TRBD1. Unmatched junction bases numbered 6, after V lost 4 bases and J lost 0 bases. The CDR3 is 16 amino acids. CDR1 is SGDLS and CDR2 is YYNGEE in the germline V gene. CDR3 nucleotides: TGTGCCAGCAGCCCCTCGACAGGGCCGAACACCGGGGAGCTGTTTTTT. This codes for CASSPSTGPNTGELFF.

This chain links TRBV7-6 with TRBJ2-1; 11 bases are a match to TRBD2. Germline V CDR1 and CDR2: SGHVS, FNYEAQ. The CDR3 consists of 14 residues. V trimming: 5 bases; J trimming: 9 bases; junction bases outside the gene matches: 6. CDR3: CASSISGGAGEQFF. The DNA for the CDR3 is TGTGCCAGCAGCATTAGCGGGGGGGCGGGTGAGCAGTTCTTC.

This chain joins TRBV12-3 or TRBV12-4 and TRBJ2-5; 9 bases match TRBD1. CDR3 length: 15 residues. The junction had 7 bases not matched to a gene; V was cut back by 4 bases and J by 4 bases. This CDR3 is CASSSGGQGRETQYF. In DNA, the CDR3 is TGTGCCAGCAGTTCTGGGGGACAGGGAAGAGAGACCCAGTACTTC.

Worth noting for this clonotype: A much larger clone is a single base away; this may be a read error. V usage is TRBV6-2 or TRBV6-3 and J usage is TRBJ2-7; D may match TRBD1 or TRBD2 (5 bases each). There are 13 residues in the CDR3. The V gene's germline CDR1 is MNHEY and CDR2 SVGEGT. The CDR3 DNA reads TGTGCCAGCAGTTACGGGACCTCCGACGAGCAGTACTTC. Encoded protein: CASSYGTSDEQYF.

CDR3 nucleotides: TGTGCCAGCAGCTTAGAACCTCACGGAGGCTACACCTTC. Translation gives CASSLEPHGGYTF. This chain uses TRBV11-2 with TRBJ1-2; D call uncertain. V shed 0 bases and J shed 8 bases, with 10 bases lying between them. The germline CDR1 and CDR2 sequences are SGHAT and FQNNGV. This CDR3 region has 13 residues.

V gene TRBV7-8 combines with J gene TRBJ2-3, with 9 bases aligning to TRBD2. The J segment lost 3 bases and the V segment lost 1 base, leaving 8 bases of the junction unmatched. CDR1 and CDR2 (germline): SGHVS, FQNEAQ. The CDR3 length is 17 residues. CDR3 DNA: TGTGCCAGCAGCTTAGTAACTAGCGGGTTGTTAACAGATACGCAGTATTTT. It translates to CASSLVTSGLLTDTQYF.

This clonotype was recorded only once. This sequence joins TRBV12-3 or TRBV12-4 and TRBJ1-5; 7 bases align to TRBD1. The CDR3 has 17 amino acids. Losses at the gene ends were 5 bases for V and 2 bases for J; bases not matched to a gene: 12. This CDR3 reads CASSPRTGNRGNQPQHF. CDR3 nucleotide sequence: TGTGCCAGCAGTCCCCGGACAGGTAACCGGGGCAATCAGCCCCAGCATTTT.

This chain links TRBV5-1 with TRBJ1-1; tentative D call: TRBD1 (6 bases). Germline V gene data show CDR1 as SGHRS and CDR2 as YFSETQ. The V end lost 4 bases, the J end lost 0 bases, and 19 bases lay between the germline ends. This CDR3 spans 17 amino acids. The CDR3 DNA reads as TGCGCCAGCAGCCCATCGTGGGGGGGCTCAATGAACACTGAAGCTTTCTTT. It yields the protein CASSPSWGGSMNTEAFF.

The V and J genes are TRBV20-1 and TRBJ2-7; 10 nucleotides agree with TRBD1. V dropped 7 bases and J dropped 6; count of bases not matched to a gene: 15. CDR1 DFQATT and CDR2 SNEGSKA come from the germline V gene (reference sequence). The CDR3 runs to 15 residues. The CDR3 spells CSVLLRDRGGVEQYF. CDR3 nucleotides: TGCAGTGTCCTCCTAAGGGACAGGGGAGGGGTCGAGCAGTACTTC.

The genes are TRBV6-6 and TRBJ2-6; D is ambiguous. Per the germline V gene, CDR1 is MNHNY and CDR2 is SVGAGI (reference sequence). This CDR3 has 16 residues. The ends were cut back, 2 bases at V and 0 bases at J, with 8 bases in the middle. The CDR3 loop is CASSYGFGSGANVLTF. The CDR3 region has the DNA TGTGCCAGCAGTTACGGGTTCGGCTCTGGGGCCAACGTCCTGACTTTC.

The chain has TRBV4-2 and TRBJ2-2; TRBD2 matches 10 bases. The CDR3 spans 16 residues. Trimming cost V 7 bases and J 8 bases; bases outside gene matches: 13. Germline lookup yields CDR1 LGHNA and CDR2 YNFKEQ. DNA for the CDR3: TGTGCCAGCACGCCCCTAGCGGGGGAGTACCGGGGGGAGCTGTTTTTT. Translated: CASTPLAGEYRGELFF.

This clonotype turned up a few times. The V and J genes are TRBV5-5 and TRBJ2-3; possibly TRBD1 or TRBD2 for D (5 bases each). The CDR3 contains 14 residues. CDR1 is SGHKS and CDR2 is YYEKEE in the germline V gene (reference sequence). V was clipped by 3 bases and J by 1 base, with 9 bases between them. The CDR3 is CASSSGPRTDTQYF. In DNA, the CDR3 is TGTGCCAGCAGCTCGGGACCACGCACAGATACGCAGTATTTT. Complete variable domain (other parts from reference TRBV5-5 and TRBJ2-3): DAGVTQSPTHLIKTRGQQVTLRCSPISGHKSVSWYQQVLGQGPQFIFQYYEKEERGRGNFPDRFSARQFPNYSSELNVNALLLGDSALYLCASSSGPRTDTQYFGPGTRLTVL.

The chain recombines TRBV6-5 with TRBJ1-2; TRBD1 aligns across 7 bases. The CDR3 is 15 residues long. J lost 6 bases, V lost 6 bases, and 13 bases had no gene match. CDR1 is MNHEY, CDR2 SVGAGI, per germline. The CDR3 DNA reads TGTGCCAGCAGGCAAGGGGGCCGGGATGGGGATGGCTACACCTTC. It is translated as CASRQGGRDGDGYTF.

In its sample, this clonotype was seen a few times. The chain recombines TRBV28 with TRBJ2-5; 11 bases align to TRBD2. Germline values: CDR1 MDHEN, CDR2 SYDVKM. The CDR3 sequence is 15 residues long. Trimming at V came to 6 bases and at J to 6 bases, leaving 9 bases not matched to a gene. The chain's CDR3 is CASSLTSGGQKTQYF. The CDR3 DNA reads TGTGCCAGCAGCCTTACTAGCGGGGGCCAGAAGACCCAGTACTTC.

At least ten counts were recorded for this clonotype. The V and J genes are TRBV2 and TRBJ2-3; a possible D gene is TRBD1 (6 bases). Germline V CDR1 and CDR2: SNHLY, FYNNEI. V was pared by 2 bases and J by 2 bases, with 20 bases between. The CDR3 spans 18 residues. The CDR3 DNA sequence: TGTGCCAGCAGTGAAAGGGAACAGGGATTCGCCTACACAGATACGCAGTATTTT. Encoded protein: CASSEREQGFAYTDTQYF.

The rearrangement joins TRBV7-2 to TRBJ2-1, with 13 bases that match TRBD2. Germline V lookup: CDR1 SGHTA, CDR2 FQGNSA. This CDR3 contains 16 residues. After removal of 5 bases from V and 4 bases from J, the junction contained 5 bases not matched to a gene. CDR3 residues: CASSQTLAGGYNEQFF. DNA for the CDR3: TGTGCCAGCAGCCAGACACTAGCGGGGGGGTACAATGAGCAGTTCTTC.

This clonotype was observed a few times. The CDR3 DNA reads TGTGCCAGCAGCCAAGTCAGAACAGGGGCGCAGGGTGAAGCTTTCTTT. It translates to CASSQVRTGAQGEAFF. The gene calls are TRBV4-2 and TRBJ1-1; TRBD1 matches 7 bases. The V and J ends lost 1 base and 7 bases, in that order; junction bases with no gene match: 12. CDR3 size: 16 residues. Germline V lookup: CDR1 LGHNA, CDR2 YNFKEQ.

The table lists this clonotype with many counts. The CDR3 is CANLTGGDTEAFF. The CDR3 DNA sequence: TGTGCCAACCTGACAGGGGGTGACACTGAAGCTTTCTTT. The rearrangement uses TRBV28 and TRBJ1-1, with 9 positions matching TRBD1. Trimming cost V 10 bases and J 3 bases; bases outside gene matches: 6. The CDR3 length is 13 residues. Germline-derived CDR1 and CDR2 are MDHEN and SYDVKM.

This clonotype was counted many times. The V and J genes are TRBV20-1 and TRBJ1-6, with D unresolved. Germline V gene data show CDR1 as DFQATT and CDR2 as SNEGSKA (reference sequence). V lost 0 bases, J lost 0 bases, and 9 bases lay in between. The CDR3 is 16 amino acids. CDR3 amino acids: CSARDLRSSYNSPLHF. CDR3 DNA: TGCAGTGCTAGAGATTTGAGGAGCTCCTATAATTCACCCCTCCACTTT.

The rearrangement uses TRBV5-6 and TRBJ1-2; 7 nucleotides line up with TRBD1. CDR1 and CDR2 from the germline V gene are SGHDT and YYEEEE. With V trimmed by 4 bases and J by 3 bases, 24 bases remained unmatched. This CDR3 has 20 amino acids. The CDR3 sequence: CASSHLPRDSLSPPHYGYTF. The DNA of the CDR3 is TGTGCCAGCAGCCATCTACCCCGGGACAGTCTTTCTCCCCCGCACTATGGCTACACCTTC.

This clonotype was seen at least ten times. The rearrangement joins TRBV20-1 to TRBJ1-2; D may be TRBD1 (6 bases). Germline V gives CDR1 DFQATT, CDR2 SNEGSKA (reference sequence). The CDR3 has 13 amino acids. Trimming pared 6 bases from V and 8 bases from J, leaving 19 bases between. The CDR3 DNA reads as TGCAGTGCCGTACGAGGGGGGCGAGGCGGCTACACCTTC. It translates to CSAVRGGRGGYTF.

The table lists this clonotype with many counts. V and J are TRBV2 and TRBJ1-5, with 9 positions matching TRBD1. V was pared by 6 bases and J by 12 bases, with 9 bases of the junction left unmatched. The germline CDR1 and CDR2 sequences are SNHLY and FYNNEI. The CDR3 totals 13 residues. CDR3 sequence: CASRPGQGLFQHF. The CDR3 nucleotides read TGTGCCAGCAGGCCTGGACAGGGGTTGTTCCAGCATTTT.

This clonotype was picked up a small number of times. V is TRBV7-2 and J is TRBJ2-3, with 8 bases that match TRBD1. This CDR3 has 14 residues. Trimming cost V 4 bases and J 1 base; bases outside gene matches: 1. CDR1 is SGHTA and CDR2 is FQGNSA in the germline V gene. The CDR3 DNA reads TGTGCCAGCAGCTCCAGGGGGCGCACAGATACGCAGTATTTT. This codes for CASSSRGRTDTQYF.

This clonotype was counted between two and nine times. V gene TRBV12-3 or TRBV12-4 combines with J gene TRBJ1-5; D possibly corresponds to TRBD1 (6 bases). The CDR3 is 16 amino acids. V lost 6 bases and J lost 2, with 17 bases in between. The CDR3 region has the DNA TGTGCCAGCAGCTGGGGGCCAGGGGTCGGCAATCAGCCCCAGCATTTT. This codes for CASSWGPGVGNQPQHF.

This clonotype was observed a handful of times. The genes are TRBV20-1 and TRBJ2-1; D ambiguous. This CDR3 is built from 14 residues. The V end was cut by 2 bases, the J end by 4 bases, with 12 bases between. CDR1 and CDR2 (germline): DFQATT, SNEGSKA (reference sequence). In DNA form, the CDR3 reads TGCAGTGCTAGACCCCGGAGACGGTACAATGAGCAGTTCTTC. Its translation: CSARPRRRYNEQFF.